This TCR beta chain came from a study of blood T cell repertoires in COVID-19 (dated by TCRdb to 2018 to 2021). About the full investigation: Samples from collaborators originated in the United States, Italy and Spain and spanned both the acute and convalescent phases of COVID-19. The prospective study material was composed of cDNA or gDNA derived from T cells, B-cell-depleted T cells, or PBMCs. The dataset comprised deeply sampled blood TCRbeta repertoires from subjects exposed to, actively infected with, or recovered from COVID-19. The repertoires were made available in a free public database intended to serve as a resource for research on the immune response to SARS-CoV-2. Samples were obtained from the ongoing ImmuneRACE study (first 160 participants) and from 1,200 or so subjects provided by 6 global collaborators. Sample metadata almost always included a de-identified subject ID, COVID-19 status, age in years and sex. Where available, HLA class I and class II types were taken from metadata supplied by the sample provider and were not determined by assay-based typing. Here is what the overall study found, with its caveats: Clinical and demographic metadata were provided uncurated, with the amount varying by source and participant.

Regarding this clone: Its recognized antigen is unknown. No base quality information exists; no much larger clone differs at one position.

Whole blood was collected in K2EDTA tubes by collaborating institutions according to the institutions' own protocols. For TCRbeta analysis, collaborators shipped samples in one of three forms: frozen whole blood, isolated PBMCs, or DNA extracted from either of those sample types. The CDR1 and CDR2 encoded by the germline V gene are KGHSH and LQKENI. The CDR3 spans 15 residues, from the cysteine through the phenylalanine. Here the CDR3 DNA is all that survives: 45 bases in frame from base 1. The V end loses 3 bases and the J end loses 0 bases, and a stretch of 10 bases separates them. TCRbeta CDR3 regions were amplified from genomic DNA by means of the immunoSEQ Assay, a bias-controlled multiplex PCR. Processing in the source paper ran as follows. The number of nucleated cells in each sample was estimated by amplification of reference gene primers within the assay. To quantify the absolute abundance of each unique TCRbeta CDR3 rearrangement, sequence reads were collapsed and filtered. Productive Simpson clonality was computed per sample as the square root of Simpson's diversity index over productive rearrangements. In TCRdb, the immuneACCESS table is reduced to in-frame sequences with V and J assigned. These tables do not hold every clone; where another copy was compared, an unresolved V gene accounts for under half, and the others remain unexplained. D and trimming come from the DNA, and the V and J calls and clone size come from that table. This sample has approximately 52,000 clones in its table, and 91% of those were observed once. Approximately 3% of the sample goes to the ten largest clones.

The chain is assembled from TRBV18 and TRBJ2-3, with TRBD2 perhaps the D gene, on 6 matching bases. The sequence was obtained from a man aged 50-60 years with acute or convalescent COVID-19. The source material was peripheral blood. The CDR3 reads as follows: CASSPAGTSTDTQYF. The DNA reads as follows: TGTGCCAGCTCACCCGCCGGGACTAGCACAGATACGCAGTATTTT.